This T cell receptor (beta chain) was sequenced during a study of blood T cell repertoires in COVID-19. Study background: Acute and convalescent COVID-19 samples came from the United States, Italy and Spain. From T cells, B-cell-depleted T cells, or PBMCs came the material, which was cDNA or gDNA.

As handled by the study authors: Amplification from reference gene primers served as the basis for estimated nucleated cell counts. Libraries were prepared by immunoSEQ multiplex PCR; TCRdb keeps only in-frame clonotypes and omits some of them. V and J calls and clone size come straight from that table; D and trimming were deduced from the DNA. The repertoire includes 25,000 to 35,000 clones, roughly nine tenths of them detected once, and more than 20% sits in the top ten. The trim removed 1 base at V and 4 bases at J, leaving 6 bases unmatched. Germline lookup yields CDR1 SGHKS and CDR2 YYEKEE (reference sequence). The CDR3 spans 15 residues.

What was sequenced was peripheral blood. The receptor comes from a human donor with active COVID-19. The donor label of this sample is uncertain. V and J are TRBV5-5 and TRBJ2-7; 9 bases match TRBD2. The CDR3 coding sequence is TGTGCCAGCAGCTTGTTTGGGACTAGCACGTACGAGCAGTACTTC. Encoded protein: CASSLFGTSTYEQYF.